The 14 T cell receptor beta chains below all came from one sample that was sequenced in a study of cytomegalovirus exposure and HLA in healthy donors. PCR used 60 Vbeta primers and 13 Jbeta primers. Clones were read by immunoSEQ multiplex PCR, and TCRdb kept only the in-frame ones, dropping some. Seen here are under 70,000 clones, about 70% observed once, and the top ten hold approximately 2.1%. The sample consisted of PBMCs. The receptors were gathered from a woman in her 30s in good health and CMV-seronegative.

In DNA, the CDR3 is TGTGCCAGTAGTACCCAGGACAGGGCCTACTATGGCTACACCTTC. This codes for CASSTQDRAYYGYTF. This chain joins TRBV19 and TRBJ1-2, with TRBD1 matching 8 bases. Trimming took 4 bases from V and 3 from J; bases not matched to a gene: 7. The germline V gene encodes CDR1 LNHDA and CDR2 SQIVND (reference sequence). This CDR3 is 15 amino acids long.

The CDR3 nucleotides are TGTGCCAGCAGCCGAGGGGGAACCCCCGGAAACACCATATATTTT. It specifies CASSRGGTPGNTIYF. The genes are TRBV28 and TRBJ1-3; D possibly corresponds to TRBD1 (6 bases). V was clipped by 6 bases and J by 4 bases, with 16 bases between them. The CDR3 sequence is 15 residues long. Germline CDR1 and CDR2: MDHEN and SYDVKM. Complete variable domain (other parts from reference TRBV28 and TRBJ1-3): DVKVTQSSRYLVKRTGEKVFLECVQDMDHENMFWYRQDPGLGLRLIYFSYDVKMKEKGDIPEGYSVSREKKERFSLILESASTNQTSMYLCASSRGGTPGNTIYFGEGSWLTVV.

This clone was detected a few times. CDR3 sequence reads: CASSQEGQEKLFF. The CDR3 DNA sequence: TGCGCCAGCAGCCAAGAGGGGCAGGAAAAACTGTTTTTT. This sequence joins TRBV4-3 and TRBJ1-4, with D tentatively TRBD1 (5 bases). Germline V CDR1 and CDR2: LGHNA, YSLEER. The CDR3 sequence is 13 residues long. Trimming shortened V by 0 bases and J by 8 bases, and 7 bases separated the two germline ends.

V usage is TRBV30 and J usage is TRBJ2-5; TRBD2 might be the D (7 bases). This CDR3 has 15 amino acids. Germline assignment: CDR1 GTSNPN and CDR2 SVGIG (reference sequence). Trimming removed 5 bases at V and 4 bases at J, with 20 bases between. The CDR3 loop reads CAWGGEGGGGETQYF. Here the CDR3 DNA reads TGTGCCTGGGGTGGGGAGGGGGGGGGAGGAGAGACCCAGTACTTC. The full variable domain, with the rest looked up from reference TRBV30 and TRBJ2-5, is SQTIHQWPATLVQPVGSPLSLECTVEGTSNPNLYWYRQAAGRGLQLLFYSVGIGQISSEVPQNLSASRPQDRQFILSSKKLLLSDSGFYLCAWGGEGGGGETQYFGPGTRLLVL.

This chain links TRBV28 with TRBJ2-7; TRBD1 agrees at 10 bases. V was clipped by 6 bases and J by 7 bases; unmatched bases: 9. The CDR3 is 14 amino acids. Germline CDR1 reads MDHEN; CDR2 reads SYDVKM. CDR3 sequence: CASRIDRGPGEQYF. CDR3 DNA: TGTGCCAGCAGGATCGACAGGGGGCCGGGGGAGCAGTACTTC.

The chain combines TRBV5-4 with TRBJ1-6; D unclear. V was clipped by 0 bases and J by 3 bases, with 4 bases between them. CDR3 size: 14 residues. From germline, CDR1 is SGHNT and CDR2 YYREEE (reference sequence). This chain's CDR3 is CASSLDGYNSPLHF. CDR3 DNA sequence: TGTGCCAGCAGCTTGGACGGCTATAATTCACCCCTCCACTTT. The whole variable domain, filled in from reference TRBV5-4 and TRBJ1-6, reads ETGVTQSPTHLIKTRGQQVTLRCSSQSGHNTVSWYQQALGQGPQFIFQYYREEENGRGNFPPRFSGLQFPNYSSELNVNALELDDSALYLCASSLDGYNSPLHFGNGTRLTVT.

The CDR3: CSGTTTNEKLFF. CDR3 coding DNA: TGCAGCGGGACAACAACTAATGAAAAACTGTTTTTT. This chain links TRBV29-1 with TRBJ1-4; tentatively, D is TRBD1 (5 bases). CDR1 SQVTM and CDR2 ANQGSEA come from the germline V gene. The CDR3 contains 12 residues. The germline V and J ends were trimmed by 7 bases and 0 bases, with 6 bases remaining between them.

This chain uses TRBV9 with TRBJ1-1, with 10 positions matching TRBD1. Trimming removed 5 bases from V and 8 bases from J; junction bases left unmatched: 12. This CDR3 is 15 amino acids long. Germline V gene sequence: CDR1 SGDLS, CDR2 YYNGEE. The DNA for the CDR3 is TGTGCCAGCAGTGATGTGGACAGGGGGTCGCAAGAAGCTTTCTTT. Its protein is CASSDVDRGSQEAFF.

The V and J genes are TRBV7-2 and TRBJ1-1; D is ambiguous. Germline CDR1 is SGHTA and CDR2 is FQGNSA. CDR3 length: 13 amino acids. With 3 bases removed from V and 4 bases from J, the gap between germline ends came to 9 bases. The CDR3 coding sequence is TGTGCCAGCAGCTTGGCGGGCGCCACTGAAGCTTTCTTT. Protein product: CASSLAGATEAFF.

V is TRBV18 and J is TRBJ1-5; D is uncertain. V was trimmed by 6 bases and J by 4 bases, leaving 13 bases between them. The CDR3 is 14 residues long. Germline CDR1 reads KGHSH; CDR2 reads LQKENI. In nucleotides, the CDR3 is TGTGCCAGCTCCCCGGCGGGTCGGAATCAGCCCCAGCATTTT. It specifies CASSPAGRNQPQHF.

This clone was observed once. The chain is built from TRBV7-2 and TRBJ2-2; 11 nucleotides agree with TRBD1. The CDR3 loop spans 16 amino acids. Per germline, CDR1 SGHTA and CDR2 FQGNSA. The J segment lost 4 bases and the V segment lost 3 bases, leaving 4 bases of the junction unmatched. CDR3 nucleotide sequence: TGTGCCAGCAGCTTGGACAGGGGGCGCGGCACCGGGGAGCTGTTTTTT. Translating it yields CASSLDRGRGTGELFF. Drawing the rest from reference TRBV7-2 and TRBJ2-2, the complete variable domain is GAGVSQSPSNKVTEKGKDVELRCDPISGHTALYWYRQSLGQGLEFLIYFQGNSAPDKSGLPSDRFSAERTGGSVSTLTIQRTQQEDSAVYLCASSLDRGRGTGELFFGEGSRLTVL.

The rearrangement joins TRBV18 to TRBJ2-5, with a weak D call TRBD1 (6 bases). Looked up from germline, CDR1 is KGHSH and CDR2 is LQKENI. With 2 bases removed from V and 7 bases from J, the gap between germline ends came to 11 bases. The CDR3 is made up of 13 amino acids. This CDR3 is CASSPGAQGTQYF. The CDR3 nucleotides read TGTGCCAGCTCACCAGGGGCACAGGGGACCCAGTACTTC.

The V and J genes are TRBV29-1 and TRBJ2-1; 7 nucleotides agree with TRBD1. The trim removed 4 bases at V and 6 bases at J, leaving 9 bases unmatched. The CDR3 extends over 14 amino acids. Germline CDR1 and CDR2: SQVTM and ANQGSEA. This chain's CDR3 is CSVGGGRFGNEQFF. The CDR3 region has the DNA TGCAGCGTTGGAGGGGGCAGATTTGGCAATGAGCAGTTCTTC.

The CDR3 reads CASSSPGHRMGYGYTF. CDR3 DNA sequence: TGTGCCAGCAGTTCCCCCGGACATCGGATGGGCTATGGCTACACCTTC. V gene TRBV28 combines with J gene TRBJ1-2; D possibly corresponds to TRBD1 (5 bases). This CDR3 comprises 16 residues. CDR1 and CDR2 (germline): MDHEN, SYDVKM. Trimming removed 4 bases at V and 4 bases at J, with 19 bases between.